The 10 T cell receptor beta chains below all came from one sample that was sequenced in a study of CD8+ T cells in alopecia areata (dated by TCRdb to the late 2010s). The method behind the library was the immunoSEQ multiplex PCR assay. For TCR sequencing, RNA was extracted from every sample and reverse transcribed into cDNA to serve as template. TCRdb took over this immuneACCESS table, retaining in-frame rearrangements with V and J assigned. Such tables are incomplete; in checked studies, under half of the missing clones stem from an unresolved V gene, and the remainder is unexplained. This sample has more than 90,000 clones in its table, and roughly 69% of those were observed once. Roughly 2.8% of the sample lies in the top ten. The sample taken for sequencing was CD4+ T cells sorted from blood. These receptor sequences come from a human donor in good health.

The CDR3 sequence: CSADRAASEQFF. CDR3 sequence (DNA): TGCAGCGCCGACAGGGCCGCTAGTGAGCAGTTCTTC. J is TRBJ2-1 and V is TRBV29-1, with TRBD1 matching 7 bases. Unmatched junction bases numbered 9, after V lost 7 bases and J lost 9 bases. The CDR3 consists of 12 residues. Germline CDR1 is SQVTM and CDR2 is ANQGSEA.

The rearrangement links TRBV7-6 to TRBJ2-7, with 8 bases lining up with TRBD1. V lost 3 bases, J lost 7 bases, and 8 bases stayed unmatched. CDR3 length equals 14 residues. Germline V gene sequence: CDR1 SGHVS, CDR2 FNYEAQ. CDR3 DNA: TGTGCCAGCAGCTTTGGACAGGGTAAAGGAGAGCAGTACTTC. It specifies CASSFGQGKGEQYF.

This clone was detected only a few times. This chain links TRBV30 with TRBJ2-3; 7 positions match TRBD1. Germline V gene sequence: CDR1 GTSNPN, CDR2 SVGIG (reference sequence). The CDR3 loop spans 15 amino acids. V shed 2 bases and J 4 bases; nucleotides not matched to a gene: 9. CDR3 protein: CAWSIPTGRADTQYF. For the CDR3, the DNA is TGTGCCTGGAGTATCCCGACAGGGCGGGCAGATACGCAGTATTTT. Filled out from reference TRBV30 and TRBJ2-3, the complete variable domain reads SQTIHQWPATLVQPVGSPLSLECTVEGTSNPNLYWYRQAAGRGLQLLFYSVGIGQISSEVPQNLSASRPQDRQFILSSKKLLLSDSGFYLCAWSIPTGRADTQYFGPGTRLTVL.

The J gene is TRBJ1-5, the V gene TRBV6-1; D may be TRBD1 (5 bases). Germline assignment: CDR1 MNHNS and CDR2 SASEGT. The CDR3 has 14 residues. The V end lost 4 bases, the J end lost 4 bases, and 11 bases lay between the germline ends. The CDR3 here is CASSADTLNQPQHF. The CDR3 nucleotides read TGTGCCAGCAGTGCGGACACTCTAAATCAGCCCCAGCATTTT.

With respect to this clone: Other nucleotide sequences from this sample produce the same CDR3. The chain recombines TRBV6-5 with TRBJ2-6, with unresolved D. V dropped 1 base and J dropped 0 bases, with 4 bases sitting between them. This CDR3 contains 15 residues. Germline CDR1 reads MNHEY; CDR2 reads SVGAGI. CDR3 coding DNA: TGTGCCAGCAGTTACTGGTCCTCTGGGGCCAACGTCCTGACTTTC. Translated, it gives CASSYWSSGANVLTF.

This clone was counted between two and nine times. The chain uses TRBV18 and TRBJ2-4; 8 nucleotides agree with TRBD1. V lost 6 bases, J lost 8 bases, and 6 bases stayed unmatched. The length of the CDR3 is 13 residues. The germline V gene encodes CDR1 KGHSH and CDR2 LQKENI. For the CDR3, the DNA is TGTGCCAGCTCTCGGGACAGGCTCGACATTCAGTACTTC. It yields the protein CASSRDRLDIQYF.

V usage is TRBV5-8 and J usage is TRBJ2-7; D call uncertain. CDR3 length equals 13 residues. The V end was cut by 1 base, the J end by 3 bases, with 8 bases between. Germline CDR1 reads SGHTS; CDR2 reads YDEGEE. The CDR3 nucleotides are TGTGCCAGCAGCTTGAACCCCGTCTACGAGCAGTACTTC. Protein: CASSLNPVYEQYF.

This clone was seen only once. The rearrangement joins TRBV6-5 to TRBJ2-5, with TRBD2 identical over 8 bases. The CDR3 is 14 residues long. V was clipped by 6 bases and J by 5 bases; unmatched bases: 8. Germline assignment: CDR1 MNHEY and CDR2 SVGAGI. The CDR3 protein is CASSLGRGGETQYF. CDR3 nucleotides: TGTGCCAGCAGCTTAGGCCGGGGGGGGGAGACCCAGTACTTC.

There are a few counts of this clone. The chain is built from TRBV30 and TRBJ1-6, with 9 bases identical to TRBD1. The germline V gene has CDR1 GTSNPN and CDR2 SVGIG (reference sequence). There are 15 residues in the CDR3. V lost 1 base to trimming and J lost 10 bases; unmatched junction nucleotides: 8. CDR3 sequence: CAWSASGQGISPLHF. CDR3 bases: TGTGCCTGGAGTGCCTCGGGACAGGGTATATCACCCCTCCACTTT. Full variable domain (remainder filled in from reference TRBV30 and TRBJ1-6): SQTIHQWPATLVQPVGSPLSLECTVEGTSNPNLYWYRQAAGRGLQLLFYSVGIGQISSEVPQNLSASRPQDRQFILSSKKLLLSDSGFYLCAWSASGQGISPLHFGNGTRLTVT.

As for this clone: This specimen includes other DNA sequences encoding the same CDR3. The gene calls are TRBV29-1 and TRBJ1-2; a possible D gene is TRBD1 (5 bases). The germline V gene encodes CDR1 SQVTM and CDR2 ANQGSEA. The CDR3 is 12 residues long. The V and J ends lost 3 bases and 4 bases respectively, with 9 bases between them. The CDR3 sequence is CSVERQSYGYTF. The CDR3 nucleotides read TGCAGCGTTGAGCGACAGAGCTATGGCTACACCTTC.